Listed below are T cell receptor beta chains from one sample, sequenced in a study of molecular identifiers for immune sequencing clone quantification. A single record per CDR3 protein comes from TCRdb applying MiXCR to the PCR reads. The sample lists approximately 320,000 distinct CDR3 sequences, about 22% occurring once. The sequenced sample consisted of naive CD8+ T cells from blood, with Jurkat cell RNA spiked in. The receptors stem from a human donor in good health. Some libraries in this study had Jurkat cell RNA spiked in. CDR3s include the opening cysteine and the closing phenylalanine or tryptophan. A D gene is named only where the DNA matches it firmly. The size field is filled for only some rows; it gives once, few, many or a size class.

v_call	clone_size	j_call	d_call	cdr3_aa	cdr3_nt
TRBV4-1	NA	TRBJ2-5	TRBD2	CASSQVLLAAQETQYF	TGCGCCAGCAGCCAAGTCCTACTAGCGGCCCAAGAGACCCAGTACTTC
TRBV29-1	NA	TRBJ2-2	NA	CSVEVWWRDTVELFF	TGCAGCGTTGAAGTCTGGTGGAGAGACACCGTGGAGCTGTTTTTT
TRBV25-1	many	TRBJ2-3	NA	CASSKGGGPSTDTQYF	TGTGCCAGCAGTAAGGGCGGGGGCCCTAGCACAGATACGCAGTATTTT
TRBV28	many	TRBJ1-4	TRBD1	CASTGTGVVEKLFF	TGTGCCAGCACCGGGACAGGGGTTGTGGAAAAACTGTTTTTT
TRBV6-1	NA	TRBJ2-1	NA	CASSDFVDNEQFF	TGTGCCAGCAGTGATTTCGTGGACAATGAGCAGTTCTTC
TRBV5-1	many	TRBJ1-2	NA	CASSLDGYGYTF	TGCGCCAGCAGCTTGGACGGCTATGGCTACACCTTC
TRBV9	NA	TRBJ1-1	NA	CASSATNRADTEAFF	TGTGCCAGCAGCGCCACGAACAGGGCTGACACTGAAGCTTTCTTT
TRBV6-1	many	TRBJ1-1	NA	CASLHIRLNTEAFF	TGTGCCAGCCTCCATATTCGGCTGAACACTGAAGCTTTCTTT
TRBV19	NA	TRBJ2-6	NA	CASSMVSSLSGASVLTF	TGTGCCAGTAGTATGGTTTCTTCCTTGTCTGGGGCCAGCGTCCTGACTTTC
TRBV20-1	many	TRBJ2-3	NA	CSARDPQGARTDTQYF	TGCAGTGCTAGAGATCCTCAAGGGGCCCGCACAGATACGCAGTATTTT
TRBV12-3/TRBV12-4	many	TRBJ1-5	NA	CASSSLDFAGAPQHF	TGTGCCAGCAGTTCTCTAGATTTCGCAGGGGCACCCCAGCATTTT
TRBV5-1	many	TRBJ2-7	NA	CASLPPGRPHEQYF	TGCGCCAGCCTGCCTCCGGGGCGACCCCACGAGCAGTACTTC
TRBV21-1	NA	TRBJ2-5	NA	CASSNEGQAGETQYF	TGTGCCAGCAGCAATGAAGGACAGGCGGGGGAGACCCAGTACTTC
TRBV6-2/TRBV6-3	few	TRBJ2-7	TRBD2	CARRGYEQYF	TGTGCCAGGCGGGGGTACGAGCAGTACTTC
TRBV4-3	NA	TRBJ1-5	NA	CASSQGTLTDTQHF	TGCGCCAGCAGCCAAGGGACACTCACAGATACGCAGCATTTT
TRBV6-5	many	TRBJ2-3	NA	CASSYFWGTTDTQYF	TGTGCCAGCAGTTACTTCTGGGGAACCACAGATACGCAGTATTTT
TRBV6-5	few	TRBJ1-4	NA	CASSYGGAMSYEKLFF	TGTGCCAGCAGTTACGGGGGCGCAATGAGTTATGAAAAACTGTTTTTT
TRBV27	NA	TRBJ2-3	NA	CASTVRTEAGVRMTDTQYF	TGTGCCAGCACCGTCAGGACCGAAGCGGGTGTGAGAATGACTGATACGCAGTATTTT
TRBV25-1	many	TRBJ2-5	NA	CASSGDSQETQYF	TGTGCCAGCAGCGGTGACAGTCAAGAGACCCAGTACTTC
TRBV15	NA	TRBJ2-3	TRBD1	CATSAPGQGADTQYF	TGTGCCACCAGCGCTCCGGGACAGGGGGCAGATACGCAGTATTTT
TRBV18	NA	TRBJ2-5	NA	CASSPRAQEPQYF	TGTGCCAGCTCCCCGAGAGCCCAGGAGCCCCAGTACTTC
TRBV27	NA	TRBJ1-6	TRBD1	CASSLVKATGVKSPLHF	TGTGCCAGCAGTTTAGTAAAAGCCACAGGGGTGAAATCACCCCTCCACTTT
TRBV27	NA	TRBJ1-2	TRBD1	CASRGDRVDYGYTF	TGTGCCAGCAGGGGGGACAGGGTGGACTATGGCTACACCTTC
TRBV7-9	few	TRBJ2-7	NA	CASSLAGNPYEQYF	TGTGCCAGCAGCTTGGCAGGGAACCCCTACGAGCAGTACTTC
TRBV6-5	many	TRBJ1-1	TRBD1	CASSYSDRGFTEAFF	TGTGCCAGCAGTTACTCGGACAGGGGTTTCACTGAAGCTTTCTTT
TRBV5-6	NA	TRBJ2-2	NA	CASRQGGGELFF	TGTGCCAGCAGGCAGGGAGGCGGGGAGCTGTTTTTT
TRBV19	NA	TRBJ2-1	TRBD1	CASSIAGTGFNEQFF	TGTGCCAGTAGTATTGCCGGGACAGGGTTCAATGAGCAGTTCTTC
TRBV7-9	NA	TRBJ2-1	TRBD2	CASSATRGGAVYNKQFF	TGTGCCAGCAGCGCGACTCGCGGGGGGGCCGTCTACAATAAGCAGTTCTTC
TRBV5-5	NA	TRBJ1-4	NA	CASSLVWSANEKLFF	TGTGCCAGCAGCTTGGTGTGGAGTGCTAATGAAAAACTGTTTTTT
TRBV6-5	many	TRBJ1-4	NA	CASSATGTSTEKLFF	TGTGCCAGCAGTGCTACCGGGACATCAACTGAAAAACTGTTTTTT
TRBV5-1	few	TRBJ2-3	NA	CASRGSSTDTQYF	TGCGCCAGCAGGGGGTCTAGCACAGATACGCAGTATTTT
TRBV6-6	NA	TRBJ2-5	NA	CARDARRVKAPQYF	TGTGCCCGCGATGCGAGGCGGGTAAAAGCGCCCCAGTACTTC
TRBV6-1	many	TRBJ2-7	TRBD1	CASSAGGSYEQYF	TGTGCCAGCAGCGCAGGGGGAAGCTACGAGCAGTACTTC
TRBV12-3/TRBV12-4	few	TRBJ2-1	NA	CASSLASRIYNEQFF	TGTGCCAGCAGTTTAGCGTCCCGGATCTACAATGAGCAGTTCTTC
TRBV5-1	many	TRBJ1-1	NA	CASSETLGPIEAFF	TGCGCCAGCAGTGAAACATTGGGGCCTATTGAAGCTTTCTTT
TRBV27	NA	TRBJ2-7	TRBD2	CASSKTSGYYEQYF	TGTGCCAGCAGCAAAACTAGCGGGTACTACGAGCAGTACTTC
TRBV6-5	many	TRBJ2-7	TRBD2	CASSLGLAGVNEQYF	TGTGCCAGCAGTCTCGGACTAGCGGGGGTAAACGAGCAGTACTTC
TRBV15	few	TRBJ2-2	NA	CATSLRGGTGELFF	TGTGCCACCTCACTGCGTGGGGGCACCGGGGAGCTGTTTTTT
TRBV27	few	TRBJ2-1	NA	CASSSLDSLNEQFF	TGTGCCAGCAGTTCCCTGGACAGCCTGAATGAGCAGTTCTTC
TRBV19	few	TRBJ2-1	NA	CASSIDSLPPYNEQFF	TGTGCCAGTAGTATAGATAGTCTCCCCCCCTACAATGAGCAGTTCTTC
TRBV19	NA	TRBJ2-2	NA	CATSFTGELFF	TGTGCCACCTCTTTCACCGGGGAGCTGTTTTTT
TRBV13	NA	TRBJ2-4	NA	CASRHGGASKNIQYF	TGTGCCAGCCGCCACGGCGGCGCCTCCAAAAACATTCAGTACTTC
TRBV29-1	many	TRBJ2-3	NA	CSADYPSTDTQYF	TGCAGCGCTGACTATCCTAGCACAGATACGCAGTATTTT
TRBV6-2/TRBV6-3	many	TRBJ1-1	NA	CASSYSNTEAFF	TGTGCCAGCAGTTATTCGAACACTGAAGCTTTCTTT
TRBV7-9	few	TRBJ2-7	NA	CASSLSWGRDEQYF	TGTGCCAGCAGCTTATCATGGGGCCGGGACGAGCAGTACTTC
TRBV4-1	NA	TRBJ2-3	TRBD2	CASSQVQSSGSSDMQYF	TGCGCCAGCAGCCAAGTTCAGTCTAGCGGTTCTTCAGATATGCAGTATTTT
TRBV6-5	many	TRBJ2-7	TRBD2	CASTPGLALEQYF	TGTGCCAGCACTCCCGGACTAGCGCTAGAGCAGTACTTC
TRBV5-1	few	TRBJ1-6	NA	CASSLADSDNSPLHF	TGCGCCAGCAGCTTGGCCGACAGCGATAATTCACCCCTCCACTTT
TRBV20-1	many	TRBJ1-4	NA	CSARPGGEEKLFF	TGCAGTGCTAGACCCGGCGGGGAGGAAAAACTGTTTTTT
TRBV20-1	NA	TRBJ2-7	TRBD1	CSAIPRTGGPRAGLYEQYF	TGCAGTGCCATCCCGAGGACAGGGGGCCCCCGTGCTGGTCTCTACGAGCAGTACTTC
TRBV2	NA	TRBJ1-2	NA	CASKDWDYGYTF	TGTGCCAGCAAAGATTGGGACTATGGCTACACCTTC
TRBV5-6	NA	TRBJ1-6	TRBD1	CASSLGSPGTGVSPLHF	TGTGCCAGCAGCTTGGGAAGCCCCGGGACAGGTGTCTCACCCCTCCACTTT
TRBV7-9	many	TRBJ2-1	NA	CASNHPTRYNEQFF	TGTGCCAGCAACCACCCGACCAGATACAATGAGCAGTTCTTC